This T cell receptor (beta chain) was found in a study of shared clonotypes between healthy human individuals. Execution of the assay was at deep level. Method: immunoSEQ multiplex PCR; TCRdb's copy keeps in-frame clones and lacks some. The table records about 1.5 million clones, around 98% of them present only once. Germline CDR1 KGHSH, CDR2 LQKENI. The CDR3 covers 16 residues. The V end lost 1 base, the J end lost 0 bases, and 7 bases lay between the germline ends. This rearrangement joins TRBV18 to TRBJ2-6; D gene uncertain. The TCR sequence derives from a man aged 25-40 years in good health. Sequenced: naive CD4+ T cells sorted from blood. As to subset: CD45RA+ positively selected. CDR3 DNA: TGTGCCAGCTCACCACGAACGAACTCTGGGGCCAACGTCCTGACTTTC. This codes for CASSPRTNSGANVLTF.